These 30 T cell receptor beta chains originate from one sample sequenced in a study of identical twins. TCRdb ran MiXCR on the 5' RACE reads and lists one entry per CDR3 protein. In the table there are about 1.7 million distinct CDR3 sequences, about 32% of which are singletons. Sequencing was done on a sample of cord blood. The receptors were gathered from a newborn girl in good health.

This clonotype has ten or more counts. The chain employs TRBV12-3 or TRBV12-4 and TRBJ2-5; TRBD1 or TRBD2 may be the D gene (5 bases each). V lost 7 bases to trimming and J lost 4 bases, with 10 bases between them. CDR3 size: 12 residues. The CDR3 loop reads CASTGTGETQYF. The CDR3 DNA sequence: TGTGCCAGCACCGGGACGGGAGAGACCCAGTACTTC.

This clonotype was detected only a few times. The chain couples TRBV20-1 to TRBJ2-3; 11 positions match TRBD2. Germline CDR1 is DFQATT and CDR2 is SNEGSKA (reference sequence). V dropped 3 bases and J dropped 3; count of bases not matched to a gene: 11. The CDR3 covers 17 residues. In DNA, the CDR3 is TGCAGTGCTAGGGATTGGCCGGGACTAGCGGATACAGATACGCAGTATTTT. This sequence encodes CSARDWPGLADTDTQYF.

This chain uses TRBV7-2 with TRBJ2-7; 7 positions agree with TRBD1. CDR1 is SGHTA and CDR2 is FQGNSA in the germline V gene. The CDR3 is 14 amino acids. The trim removed 5 bases at V and 3 bases at J, leaving 7 bases unmatched. For the CDR3, the DNA is TGTGCCAGCAGCACGTCGACAGGGATCTACGAGCAGTACTTC. As protein: CASSTSTGIYEQYF.

At least ten counts were recorded for this clonotype. The chain has TRBV20-1 and TRBJ2-3, with 7 nucleotides matching TRBD2. This CDR3 spans 14 amino acids. The germline gives CDR1 DFQATT, CDR2 SNEGSKA (reference sequence). The V and J ends lost 3 bases and 7 bases, in that order; junction bases with no gene match: 10. The CDR3 here is CSARSSGQTNTQYF. Here the CDR3 DNA reads TGCAGTGCTAGGTCTAGCGGTCAAACTAATACGCAGTATTTT.

The rearrangement uses TRBV6-1 and TRBJ1-2, with TRBD1 matching 7 bases. The germline CDR1 and CDR2 sequences are MNHNS and SASEGT. There are 14 residues in the CDR3. V dropped 0 bases and J dropped 4; count of bases not matched to a gene: 2. The CDR3 reads CASSEANRGYGYTF. The CDR3 coding sequence is TGTGCCAGCAGTGAAGCGAACAGGGGCTATGGCTACACCTTC.

This clonotype was observed a handful of times. The gene calls are TRBV2 and TRBJ1-2; D may be TRBD1 (6 bases). Trimming cost V 10 bases and J 3 bases, with 24 bases left between them. Germline V gene lookup returns CDR1 SNHLY and CDR2 FYNNEI. This CDR3 has 16 residues. The CDR3 here is CANGEAGAGRYYGYTF. DNA of the CDR3: TGTGCCAACGGCGAGGCAGGGGCGGGCAGATACTATGGCTACACCTTC.

This clonotype turned up a few times. The gene calls are TRBV5-1 and TRBJ2-5, with D possibly called TRBD1 or TRBD2 (5 bases each). There are 15 residues in the CDR3. Germline V gene lookup returns CDR1 SGHRS and CDR2 YFSETQ. The V gene lost 3 bases and the J gene lost 2 bases, with 14 bases spanning the gap. The CDR3 here is CASSSGTARQETQYF. The DNA for the CDR3 is TGCGCCAGCAGCTCTGGGACCGCGAGGCAAGAGACCCAGTACTTC.

This clonotype was recorded at least ten times. This rearrangement joins TRBV7-2 to TRBJ2-3; D is unresolved. Germline V CDR1 and CDR2: SGHTA, FQGNSA. V gave up 1 base and J gave up 0 bases, with 8 bases separating them. CDR3 length: 15 residues. CDR3 coding DNA: TGTGCCAGCAGCTTAGTGGTGTTGAGCACAGATACGCAGTATTTT. Translated: CASSLVVLSTDTQYF.

In this sample, this clonotype turned up many times. The chain recombines TRBV29-1 with TRBJ2-7, with 11 nucleotides matching TRBD2. V lost 6 bases, J lost 5 bases, and 6 bases stayed unmatched. Looked up from germline, CDR1 is SQVTM and CDR2 is ANQGSEA. The CDR3 spans 13 residues. In nucleotides, the CDR3 is TGCAGCGTGCGTACTAGCGGGAGAAACGAGCAGTACTTC. Encoded protein: CSVRTSGRNEQYF.

In its sample, this clonotype was seen a few times. V and J are TRBV28 and TRBJ2-6; a possible D gene is TRBD1 (5 bases). Per the germline V gene, CDR1 is MDHEN and CDR2 is SYDVKM. The germline V and J ends were trimmed by 5 bases and 2 bases, with 22 bases remaining between them. The CDR3 loop spans 19 amino acids. In DNA, the CDR3 is TGTGCCAGCAGTCCGCTCGCCCAGGGATACACCACTGGGGCCAACGTCCTGACTTTC. Protein: CASSPLAQGYTTGANVLTF. Combining the CDR3 with reference TRBV28 and TRBJ2-6 gives the whole variable domain DVKVTQSSRYLVKRTGEKVFLECVQDMDHENMFWYRQDPGLGLRLIYFSYDVKMKEKGDIPEGYSVSREKKERFSLILESASTNQTSMYLCASSPLAQGYTTGANVLTFGAGSRLTVL.

This clonotype has a handful of counts. V gene TRBV20-1 combines with J gene TRBJ2-2; no firm D call. The CDR3 has 13 residues. Trimming removed 0 bases at V and 1 base at J, with 3 bases between. CDR1 is DFQATT, CDR2 SNEGSKA, per germline (reference sequence). The CDR3 here is CSAREKNTGELFF. The CDR3 DNA reads TGCAGTGCTAGAGAAAAGAACACCGGGGAGCTGTTTTTT.

V gene TRBV24-1 combines with J gene TRBJ2-1; maybe TRBD1 (5 bases). The CDR3 spans 14 residues. V lost 4 bases and J 5 bases, leaving 11 bases between the germline ends. Germline CDR1 reads KGHDR; CDR2 reads SFDVKD. The CDR3 coding sequence is TGTGCCACCAGTGACAACAGGCCGAACAATGAGCAGTTCTTC. It is translated as CATSDNRPNNEQFF.

In its sample, this clonotype was seen many times. The V call is TRBV20-1, the J call TRBJ2-3; tentatively, D is TRBD2 (5 bases). Germline CDR1 reads DFQATT; CDR2 reads SNEGSKA (reference sequence). CDR3 size: 14 residues. V lost 0 bases and J lost 0, with 7 bases in between. CDR3 DNA: TGCAGTGCTAGAGATCCGGGGAGCACAGATACGCAGTATTTT. Amino acid sequence: CSARDPGSTDTQYF.

This clonotype was seen a few times. CDR3 in DNA: TGCAGCGCCCCTGACAGGGGAGGAAATGGCTACACCTTC. It translates to CSAPDRGGNGYTF. The chain is built from TRBV29-1 and TRBJ1-2; TRBD1 matches at 8 bases. V trimming: 7 bases; J trimming: 6 bases; junction bases outside the gene matches: 10. CDR3 length equals 13 residues. Germline lookup yields CDR1 SQVTM and CDR2 ANQGSEA.

The CDR3 sequence: CASSFSRGAGGTEAFF. In DNA, the CDR3 is TGTGCCAGCAGCTTTAGCAGGGGGGCAGGAGGCACTGAAGCTTTCTTT. The chain uses TRBV7-9 and TRBJ1-1; 7 bases line up with TRBD1. The germline CDR1 and CDR2 sequences are SEHNR and FQNEAQ (reference sequence). V shed 3 bases and J 4 bases; nucleotides not matched to a gene: 11. There are 16 residues in the CDR3.

The J gene is TRBJ1-2, the V gene TRBV12-3 or TRBV12-4; a weak D match, TRBD1 (5 bases). V lost 6 bases and J lost 6, with 20 bases in between. This CDR3 is 15 amino acids long. The CDR3 loop is CASRTPGAPGNGYTF. The CDR3 nucleotides read TGTGCCAGCAGGACCCCCGGGGCACCAGGAAATGGCTACACCTTC.

A few counts support this clonotype. J is TRBJ1-2 and V is TRBV30, with D possibly matching TRBD1 (5 bases). With 0 bases removed from V and 7 bases from J, the gap between germline ends came to 6 bases. Germline-derived CDR1 and CDR2 are GTSNPN and SVGIG (reference sequence). The CDR3 length is 11 residues. The CDR3: CAWSVQVGYTF. CDR3 DNA sequence: TGTGCCTGGAGTGTACAGGTTGGCTACACCTTC.

The rearrangement links TRBV5-1 to TRBJ1-1; 9 nucleotides agree with TRBD1. Looked up from germline, CDR1 is SGHRS and CDR2 is YFSETQ. This CDR3 has 15 amino acids. V shed 4 bases, J shed 0 bases, and the junction held 4 bases outside the gene matches. The CDR3 is CASSTGGTLNTEAFF. The DNA of the CDR3 is TGCGCCAGCAGCACAGGGGGCACTTTGAACACTGAAGCTTTCTTT.

The V call is TRBV20-1, the J call TRBJ1-6, with D hard to call. V shed 1 base and J shed 9 bases, with 10 bases lying between them. There are 13 residues in the CDR3. Germline CDR1 reads DFQATT; CDR2 reads SNEGSKA (reference sequence). CDR3 nucleotides: TGCAGTGCTAGAGGTCCTAAGGTTTCACCCCTCCACTTT. The encoded protein is CSARGPKVSPLHF.

V usage is TRBV6-5 and J usage is TRBJ2-7; TRBD2 is a possible D gene (6 bases). The J call is doubtful: the DNA matches TRBJ2-5 better. Germline V gene sequence: CDR1 MNHEY, CDR2 SVGAGI. The CDR3 consists of 12 residues. Here the CDR3 DNA reads TGTGCCAGCAGATCGGGGGTCGGGACCCAGTACTTC. Protein sequence: CASRSGVGTQYF.

The rearrangement joins TRBV20-1 to TRBJ2-3; the D gene is possibly TRBD1 (5 bases). V was cut by 6 bases and J by 6 bases, with 16 bases left in between. The length of the CDR3 is 13 residues. CDR1 and CDR2 from the germline V gene are DFQATT and SNEGSKA (reference sequence). The CDR3: CSAPTTPGDTQYF. The CDR3 bases are TGCAGTGCCCCTACAACCCCAGGGGATACGCAGTATTTT.

V and J are TRBV5-4 and TRBJ2-1, with 12 bases lining up with TRBD2. Unmatched junction bases numbered 5, after V lost 5 bases and J lost 2 bases. The CDR3 consists of 16 residues. Germline assignment: CDR1 SGHNT and CDR2 YYREEE (reference sequence). CDR3 nucleotide sequence: TGTGCCAGCAGTGGGGCTAGCGGGGGGGCCTACAATGAGCAGTTCTTC. It specifies CASSGASGGAYNEQFF.

The chain combines TRBV28 with TRBJ1-4; D gene uncertain. Deletions cut 2 bases from V and 7 bases from J, with 5 bases between. CDR1 is MDHEN and CDR2 is SYDVKM in the germline V gene. There are 12 residues in the CDR3. The CDR3 nucleotides read TGTGCCAGCAGTTTACAGGTTGAAAAACTGTTTTTT. Its protein is CASSLQVEKLFF. The complete variable domain, with remaining parts taken from reference TRBV28 and TRBJ1-4, reads DVKVTQSSRYLVKRTGEKVFLECVQDMDHENMFWYRQDPGLGLRLIYFSYDVKMKEKGDIPEGYSVSREKKERFSLILESASTNQTSMYLCASSLQVEKLFFGSGTQLSVL.

The chain links TRBV27 to TRBJ2-3; 9 positions agree with TRBD2. This CDR3 comprises 15 residues. Unmatched junction bases numbered 8, after V lost 5 bases and J lost 5 bases. Germline-derived CDR1 and CDR2 are MNHEY and SMNVEV (reference sequence). The CDR3 sequence: CASSILAGAVDTQYF. CDR3 nucleotide sequence: TGTGCCAGCAGTATATTAGCGGGAGCGGTAGATACGCAGTATTTT.

This rearrangement joins TRBV10-3 to TRBJ2-2; maybe TRBD2 (6 bases). The CDR3 spans 14 residues. Germline CDR1 ENHRY, CDR2 SYGVKD. The V end lost 6 bases, the J end lost 6 bases, and 14 bases lay between the germline ends. The CDR3 sequence is CAIRSPSGPGELFF. CDR3 DNA: TGTGCCATCAGATCTCCCAGCGGGCCCGGGGAGCTGTTTTTT.

The genes are TRBV3-1 and TRBJ2-1, with 12 bases identical to TRBD2. Unmatched junction bases numbered 12, after V lost 7 bases and J lost 14 bases. The CDR3 runs to 14 residues. The germline V gene has CDR1 LGHDT and CDR2 YNNKEL (reference sequence). CDR3 amino acids: CASIPSTSGRHKFF. The CDR3, as DNA: TGTGCCAGCATTCCTTCGACTAGCGGGAGACATAAGTTCTTC.

The DNA of the CDR3 is TGTGCCAGCAGCTTAATTGGGAGCGGGAGCGAGCAGTACTTC. Amino acid sequence: CASSLIGSGSEQYF. This rearrangement joins TRBV7-2 to TRBJ2-7; 8 nucleotides line up with TRBD2. CDR1 is SGHTA, CDR2 FQGNSA, per germline. The V segment lost 2 bases and the J segment 6 bases; nucleotides outside the gene matches: 6. This CDR3 contains 14 residues.

This clonotype was recorded a few times. The chain combines TRBV29-1 with TRBJ2-1; TRBD1 aligns across 8 bases. Germline V gene sequence: CDR1 SQVTM, CDR2 ANQGSEA. J gave up 2 bases and V 5 bases, and 5 bases lay outside the gene matches. The CDR3 has 14 amino acids. The CDR3 spells CSVPDRGTYNEQFF. The CDR3 coding sequence is TGCAGCGTTCCAGACAGGGGAACCTACAATGAGCAGTTCTTC.

This clonotype was seen only a few times. The chain uses TRBV7-2 and TRBJ2-4; D perhaps matches TRBD2 (5 bases). The tail of the sequence fits TRBJ2-5 better, so the J call may be wrong. Germline CDR1 is SGHTA and CDR2 is FQGNSA. The CDR3 loop spans 15 amino acids. The CDR3 bases are TGTGCCAGCAGCCCCCTCCAGGCGAGGGTACAGACCCAGTACTTC. This translates into CASSPLQARVQTQYF.

Regarding this clonotype: The junction does not match germline at one end; this may be a read error. J is TRBJ2-7 and V is TRBV5-1, with TRBD2 identical over 7 bases. The J call may be wrong; the DNA end is better matched by TRBJ2-5. There are 15 residues in the CDR3. The V gene's germline CDR1 is SGHRS and CDR2 YFSETQ. Written as DNA, the CDR3 is TGCGCCAGCCGCTTCCCCCCTAGCGGCGGGGAGACCCAGTACTTC. Translating it yields CASRFPPSGGETQYF.